These T cell receptor beta chains were read from a single sample in a study of blood T cell repertoires in COVID-19. Measured with immunoSEQ multiplex PCR; TCRdb has only the in-frame clones, and not every one. The sample includes 150,000 to 200,000 clones, around 80% of them seen just once. Specimen: PBMCs or T cells enriched from blood (not recorded which). The receptors here all came from a woman between 45 and 65 years old with acute COVID-19. CDR3s include the opening cysteine and the closing phenylalanine or tryptophan. Some rows have no size entry. The others give once, few or many, or a class for an expanded clone.

J gene: TRBJ1-2; clone size: NA; V gene: TRBV30; CDR3 protein: CAWSVLPGGYGYTF
J gene: TRBJ2-5; clone size: NA; V gene: TRBV10-3; CDR3 protein: CAISEGTRRETQYF
J gene: TRBJ2-1; clone size: once; V gene: TRBV11-2; CDR3 protein: CASSSSVGAAGFF
J gene: TRBJ2-5; clone size: NA; V gene: TRBV11-2; CDR3 protein: CASSLGDRGQETQYF
J gene: TRBJ1-3; clone size: NA; V gene: TRBV3-1/TRBV3-2; CDR3 protein: CASSLSVSTIYF
J gene: TRBJ2-3; clone size: NA; V gene: TRBV6-6; CDR3 protein: CASSYGTGDSDTQYF
J gene: TRBJ1-2; clone size: NA; V gene: TRBV11-2; CDR3 protein: CASSQGGGAANYGYTF
J gene: TRBJ2-5; clone size: NA; V gene: TRBV5-1; CDR3 protein: CASSPLGTGIRETQYF
J gene: TRBJ2-3; clone size: NA; V gene: TRBV4-1; CDR3 protein: CASSPSNARADTQYF
J gene: TRBJ2-2; clone size: few; V gene: TRBV4-1; CDR3 protein: CASSLSWEGTSNTGELFF
J gene: TRBJ1-2; clone size: NA; V gene: TRBV6-5; CDR3 protein: CASSPEGILSYGYTF
J gene: TRBJ1-5; clone size: NA; V gene: TRBV7-9; CDR3 protein: CASSQGGEPQHF
J gene: TRBJ1-1; clone size: few; V gene: TRBV5-1; CDR3 protein: CASSELGHNTEAFF
J gene: TRBJ2-3; clone size: once; V gene: TRBV4-3; CDR3 protein: CASSQDAQLAGTTDTQYF
J gene: TRBJ2-3; clone size: NA; V gene: TRBV7-9; CDR3 protein: CASSLGDFSTDTQYF
J gene: TRBJ1-1; clone size: NA; V gene: TRBV6-5; CDR3 protein: CASSYSDLGAEAFF
J gene: TRBJ1-5; clone size: NA; V gene: TRBV10-2; CDR3 protein: CASSDVDRPNQPQHF
J gene: TRBJ2-2; clone size: NA; V gene: TRBV25-1; CDR3 protein: CASSELSPGNTGELFF
J gene: TRBJ2-3; clone size: few; V gene: TRBV11-1; CDR3 protein: CASRPGLSTDTQYF
J gene: TRBJ2-5; clone size: few; V gene: TRBV2; CDR3 protein: CASSPQGWGETQYF
J gene: TRBJ1-5; clone size: NA; V gene: TRBV7-2; CDR3 protein: CASTLTLGRGRQPQHF
J gene: TRBJ1-2; clone size: NA; V gene: TRBV5-6; CDR3 protein: CASSRRGARGYTF
J gene: TRBJ1-2; clone size: NA; V gene: TRBV3-1/TRBV3-2; CDR3 protein: CASSQSGFSNYGYTF
J gene: TRBJ1-1; clone size: NA; V gene: TRBV5-3; CDR3 protein: CARSFLTGEAEAFF
J gene: TRBJ2-3; clone size: NA; V gene: TRBV28; CDR3 protein: CASQSPPGGRPDTQYF
J gene: TRBJ2-2; clone size: NA; V gene: TRBV7-9; CDR3 protein: CASSSPAGRTGELFF
J gene: TRBJ1-3; clone size: NA; V gene: TRBV7-9; CDR3 protein: CASSLEGDTIYF
J gene: TRBJ1-6; clone size: NA; V gene: TRBV19; CDR3 protein: CASSPWESNSPLHF
J gene: TRBJ2-5; clone size: NA; V gene: TRBV12-3/TRBV12-4; CDR3 protein: CASSLGGGTQYF
J gene: TRBJ2-1; clone size: NA; V gene: TRBV4-3; CDR3 protein: CASSQTGAGGLYEQFF
J gene: TRBJ1-2; clone size: few; V gene: TRBV5-1; CDR3 protein: CASSPTGGPAIGYTF
J gene: TRBJ1-1; clone size: once; V gene: TRBV4-1; CDR3 protein: CASSQGWTAEAFF
J gene: TRBJ1-1; clone size: few; V gene: TRBV2; CDR3 protein: CASRESGTQNTEAFF
J gene: TRBJ1-6; clone size: few; V gene: TRBV6-4; CDR3 protein: CASSVGEPNSPLHF
J gene: TRBJ1-2; clone size: NA; V gene: TRBV28; CDR3 protein: CASSLDRGPYGYTF
J gene: TRBJ2-3; clone size: NA; V gene: TRBV5-6; CDR3 protein: CASSFPQGKTDTQYF
J gene: TRBJ1-2; clone size: NA; V gene: TRBV28; CDR3 protein: CASSRHNYGYTF
J gene: TRBJ2-1; clone size: NA; V gene: TRBV19; CDR3 protein: CASSIAGGLEANNEQFF
J gene: TRBJ1-1; clone size: NA; V gene: TRBV5-1; CDR3 protein: CASSSTGVTEAFF
J gene: TRBJ1-3; clone size: NA; V gene: TRBV6-5; CDR3 protein: CASGEGYSGNTIYF
J gene: TRBJ1-1; clone size: NA; V gene: TRBV12-3/TRBV12-4; CDR3 protein: CAVRAGNTEAFF
J gene: TRBJ2-2; clone size: few; V gene: TRBV7-9; CDR3 protein: CASSPAGGGAGELFF
J gene: TRBJ1-6; clone size: NA; V gene: TRBV6-5; CDR3 protein: CASSYSGTKDSPLHF
J gene: TRBJ1-5; clone size: NA; V gene: TRBV9; CDR3 protein: CASSPFQGQPQHF
J gene: TRBJ1-3; clone size: NA; V gene: TRBV7-9; CDR3 protein: CASSLQSGAGNTIYF
J gene: TRBJ1-2; clone size: NA; V gene: TRBV6-6; CDR3 protein: CASTPGLYGYTF
J gene: TRBJ1-4; clone size: NA; V gene: TRBV4-2; CDR3 protein: CASRLSGGSEKLFF
J gene: TRBJ2-2; clone size: once; V gene: TRBV29-1; CDR3 protein: CSDGTEHTGELFF
J gene: TRBJ2-6; clone size: NA; V gene: TRBV7-9; CDR3 protein: CASSALVGTGVAGANVLTF
J gene: TRBJ2-2; clone size: NA; V gene: TRBV7-8; CDR3 protein: CASSLVQGYTGELFF
J gene: TRBJ1-2; clone size: NA; V gene: TRBV29-1; CDR3 protein: CSVDSLGRGGYTF